The clone carrying this T cell receptor (beta chain) was observed a handful of times. What it binds is unknown. Measured with immunoSEQ multiplex PCR; TCRdb has only the in-frame clones, and not every one. Of more than 110,000 clones in the sample, roughly nine tenths were seen once. The data are from a study of cytomegalovirus exposure and HLA in healthy donors. Study observations and caveats: There were around 160 TCR beta chains listed as cytomegalovirus-associated. The majority of TCR sequences were rare, yet some public TCRs appeared in many donors.

This CDR3 region has 14 residues. Germline V gives CDR1 SGHNT, CDR2 YENEEA. Deletions cut 5 bases from V and 3 bases from J, with 13 bases between. The receptor comes from a young man in good health and CMV-seronegative. The sample taken for sequencing was PBMCs. The V and J genes are TRBV11-3 and TRBJ1-1; TRBD1 might be the D (6 bases). The CDR3 protein is CASSVTGTHTEAFF. Written as DNA, the CDR3 is TGTGCCAGCAGCGTTACAGGGACCCACACTGAAGCTTTCTTT.